The rows below give T cell receptor beta chains drawn from one sample of a study of OX40 agonist ivuxolimab in advanced cancers. Produced via immunoSEQ multiplex PCR; TCRdb's table is partial and in-frame only. Of approximately 82,000 clones in the sample, roughly 92% were seen once. Source: CD4+ or CD8+ T cells sorted from blood, taken in a trial of the OX40 agonist ivuxolimab. These receptor sequences come from an adult with an advanced solid tumor such as melanoma, head and neck, liver or kidney cancer. The CDR3 runs from the conserved cysteine through the conserved F or W. A D gene is named only where the DNA matches it firmly. Size values are once, few and many counts, or a class for expanded clones, and some rows have none.

clone_size j_call v_call d_call cdr3_nt cdr3_aa
. TRBJ1-1 TRBV13 . TGTGCCAGCAGGACGGCTTTGGGAGCTTTCTTT CASRTALGAFF
. TRBJ1-2 TRBV27 . TGTGCCAGCAGTTTAAGGGGCAGCTATGGCTACACCTTC CASSLRGSYGYTF
. TRBJ2-1 TRBV27 TRBD2 TGTGCCAGCAGTTCGTCCGGGACTAGCGGGAGAGGGTCCTACAATGAGCAGTTCTTC CASSSSGTSGRGSYNEQFF
. TRBJ2-7 TRBV25-1 . TGTGCCAGCAGCTCAGTCCGACAGGCCCCCTACGAGCAGTACTTC CASSSVRQAPYEQYF
once TRBJ2-7 TRBV30 . TGTGCCTGGAGTGTCGGGTCGCGCCACTACGAGCAGTACTTC CAWSVGSRHYEQYF
. TRBJ1-1 TRBV7-9 . TGTGCCAGCAGCCGTACAGGTCGTGAAGCTTTCTTT CASSRTGREAFF
. TRBJ1-3 TRBV9 . TGTGCCAGCAGCGTGGGGGTCGGAAACACCATATATTTT CASSVGVGNTIYF
. TRBJ1-5 TRBV6-5 . TGTGCCAGCAGGCCTGACAATAGCAATCAGCCCCAGCATTTT CASRPDNSNQPQHF
. TRBJ1-6 TRBV11-2 . TGTGCCAGCAGCTCCTACGACAGCCTTGCTTCACCCCTCCACTTT CASSSYDSLASPLHF
. TRBJ2-4 TRBV6-6 TRBD1 TGTGCCAGCAGTTCGGGACAGGGCGGGAACATTCAGTACTTC CASSSGQGGNIQYF
. TRBJ2-2 TRBV10-1 TRBD2 TGCGCCAGCAGCCGCGGGGGGTCCTACACCGGGGAGCTGTTTTTT CASSRGGSYTGELFF
. TRBJ2-2 TRBV30 TRBD2 TGTGCCTGGAGTGTGTTAGCGGGGAACACCGGGGAGCTGTTTTTT CAWSVLAGNTGELFF
. TRBJ2-3 TRBV18 TRBD2 TGTGCCAGCTCACCATTGACTAGCGGGAGACCCACAGATACGCAGTATTTT CASSPLTSGRPTDTQYF
. TRBJ2-7 TRBV5-1 . TGCGCCAGCAGCTTCACAGGAGAGAGGGCTTACGAGCAGTACTTC CASSFTGERAYEQYF
. TRBJ2-7 TRBV19 . TGTGCCAGTAGTATGCAAGGGACCAACCCCTACGAGCAGTACTTC CASSMQGTNPYEQYF
. TRBJ2-6 TRBV25-1 . TGTGCCAGCAGAGCAACAGGGTCTGGGGCCAACGTCCTGACTTTC CASRATGSGANVLTF